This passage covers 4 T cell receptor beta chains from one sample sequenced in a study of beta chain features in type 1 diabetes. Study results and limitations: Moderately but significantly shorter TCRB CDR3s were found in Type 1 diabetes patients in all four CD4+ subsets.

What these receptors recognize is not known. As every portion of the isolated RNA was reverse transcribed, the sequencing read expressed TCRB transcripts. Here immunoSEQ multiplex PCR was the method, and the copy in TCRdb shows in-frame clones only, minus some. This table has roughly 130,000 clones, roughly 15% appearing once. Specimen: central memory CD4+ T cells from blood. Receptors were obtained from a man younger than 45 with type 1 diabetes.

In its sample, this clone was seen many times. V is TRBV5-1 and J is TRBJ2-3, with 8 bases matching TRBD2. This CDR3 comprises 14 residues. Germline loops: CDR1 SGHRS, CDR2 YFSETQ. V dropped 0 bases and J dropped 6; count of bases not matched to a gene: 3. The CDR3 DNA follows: TGCGCCAGCAGCTTGGACGGGGGGGCGGATACGCAGTATTTT. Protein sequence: CASSLDGGADTQYF.

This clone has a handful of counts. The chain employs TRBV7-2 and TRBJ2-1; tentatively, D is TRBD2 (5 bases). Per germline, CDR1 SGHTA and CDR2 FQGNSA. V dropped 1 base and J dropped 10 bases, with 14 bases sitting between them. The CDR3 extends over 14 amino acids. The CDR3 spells CASSLGPGIVEQFF. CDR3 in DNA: TGTGCCAGCAGCTTAGGCCCGGGAATTGTCGAGCAGTTCTTC.

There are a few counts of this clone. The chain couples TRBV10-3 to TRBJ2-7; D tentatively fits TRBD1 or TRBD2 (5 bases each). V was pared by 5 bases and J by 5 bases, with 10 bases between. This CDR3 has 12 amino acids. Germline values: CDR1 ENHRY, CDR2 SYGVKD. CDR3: CAISPGRDEQYF. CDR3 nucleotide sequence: TGTGCCATCAGTCCAGGGCGGGACGAGCAGTACTTC.

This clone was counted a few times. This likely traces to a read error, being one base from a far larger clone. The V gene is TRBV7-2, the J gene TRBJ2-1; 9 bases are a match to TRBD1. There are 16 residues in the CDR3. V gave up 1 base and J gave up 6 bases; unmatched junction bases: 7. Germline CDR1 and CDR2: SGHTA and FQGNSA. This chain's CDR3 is CASSLGGQGLSNEQFF. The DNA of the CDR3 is TGTGCCAGCAGCTTAGGGGGACAGGGTCTCTCCAATGAGCAGTTCTTC. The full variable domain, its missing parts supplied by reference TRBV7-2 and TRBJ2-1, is GAGVSQSPSNKVTEKGKDVELRCDPISGHTALYWYRQSLGQGLEFLIYFQGNSAPDKSGLPSDRFSAERTGGSVSTLTIQRTQQEDSAVYLCASSLGGQGLSNEQFFGPGTRLTVL.